The 26 T cell receptor beta chains given below trace back to one sample, sequenced in a study of blood T cells in healthy people across ages. Using a J-beta primer mix together with a sample-barcoded 5' primer, a second PCR was run for roughly 7 to 12 cycles. TCRdb reprocessed the 5' RACE reads with MiXCR, giving one entry per CDR3 protein. The sample yields 1.5 million to 2 million distinct CDR3 sequences, more than 35% seen once. The material sequenced was blood. The receptors stem from a human donor in good health.

This clonotype was seen just once. This sequence joins TRBV5-1 and TRBJ1-1; 8 bases map to TRBD1. This CDR3 contains 13 residues. CDR1 SGHRS and CDR2 YFSETQ come from the germline V gene. Germline trimming cut 8 bases from V and 5 bases from J; bases unmatched to any gene: 8. CDR3 nucleotides: TGCGCCAGTTTACAGGGGGAAAGTACTGAAGCTTTCTTT. Encoded protein: CASLQGESTEAFF.

The chain uses TRBV7-9 and TRBJ2-4, with no clear D. The J call may be faulty, since TRBJ2-7 better matches the DNA end. This CDR3 comprises 13 residues. Germline CDR1 reads SEHNR; CDR2 reads FQNEAQ (reference sequence). The CDR3 DNA reads TGTGCCAGCAGCTTAGTTGTCACGGACGAGCAGTACTTC. This gives the protein CASSLVVTDEQYF.

This sequence joins TRBV2 and TRBJ1-6, with 8 bases aligning to TRBD1. Germline values: CDR1 SNHLY, CDR2 FYNNEI. The CDR3 totals 15 residues. The junction had 12 bases not matched to a gene; V was cut back by 10 bases and J by 7 bases. The CDR3 loop reads CATADRERGNSPLHF. In DNA form, the CDR3 reads TGTGCCACCGCGGACAGGGAACGGGGGAATTCACCCCTCCACTTT.

The chain employs TRBV11-1 and TRBJ2-3, with 10 nucleotides matching TRBD1. There are 14 residues in the CDR3. CDR1 SGHAT and CDR2 FQDESV come from the germline V gene (reference sequence). Trimming removed 5 bases from V and 5 bases from J; junction bases left unmatched: 4. The DNA of the CDR3 is TGTGCCAGCAGCATCGACAGGGGGCAAGATACGCAGTATTTT. It encodes CASSIDRGQDTQYF.

V usage is TRBV30 and J usage is TRBJ2-5, with 8 bases that match TRBD1. Trimming cost V 0 bases and J 1 base; bases outside gene matches: 4. Germline-derived CDR1 and CDR2 are GTSNPN and SVGIG (reference sequence). CDR3 length: 15 amino acids. CDR3 nucleotides: TGTGCCTGGAGTGTGTGGGACAGGACCCAAGAGACCCAGTACTTC. It codes for CAWSVWDRTQETQYF.

Remarks on this clonotype: One end of the junction fails to match germline, which may point to a read error. The J gene is TRBJ1-5, the V gene TRBV6-5; D might be TRBD1 (5 bases). This CDR3 has 15 amino acids. Germline V gene lookup returns CDR1 MNHEY and CDR2 SVGAGI. As DNA, the CDR3 is TGTGTCAGCAGTTACAGCGGGGCGGGTGGTCAGCCCCAGCATTTT. It specifies CVSSYSGAGGQPQHF.

This chain links TRBV24-1 with TRBJ2-1; tentatively, D is TRBD1 (7 bases). Trimming pared 5 bases from V and 4 bases from J, leaving 14 bases between. This CDR3 has 15 amino acids. Germline values: CDR1 KGHDR, CDR2 SFDVKD. For the CDR3, the DNA is TGTGCCACCAGTGGCGGGGACAGACCTTACAATGAGCAGTTCTTC. This sequence encodes CATSGGDRPYNEQFF.

The gene calls are TRBV20-1 and TRBJ1-5; D not certain. The CDR3 extends over 13 amino acids. Per germline, CDR1 DFQATT and CDR2 SNEGSKA (reference sequence). Trimming shortened V by 6 bases and J by 1 base, and 10 bases separated the two germline ends. The CDR3 region has the DNA TGCAGTGCGGGCGGACGGAGCAATCAGCCCCAGCATTTT. Amino acids: CSAGGRSNQPQHF.

The CDR3 protein is CASSYGTGPGEQFF. The CDR3 nucleotides are TGTGCCAGCAGTTACGGGACAGGGCCGGGTGAGCAGTTCTTC. The chain joins TRBV6-6 to TRBJ2-1; 9 bases are a match to TRBD1. Looked up from germline, CDR1 is MNHNY and CDR2 is SVGAGI (reference sequence). The CDR3 contains 14 residues. The V and J ends lost 2 bases and 9 bases, in that order; junction bases with no gene match: 5.

The rearrangement uses TRBV7-2 and TRBJ2-1; 12 bases align to TRBD2. J gave up 8 bases and V 2 bases, and 7 bases lay outside the gene matches. The CDR3 length is 16 residues. In germline, CDR1 is SGHTA, CDR2 FQGNSA. Written as DNA, the CDR3 is TGTGCCAGCAGCTTACTAGCGGGGGGGCCTCGAGATGAGCAGTTCTTC. It specifies CASSLLAGGPRDEQFF.

V and J are TRBV11-2 and TRBJ2-1, with 7 bases that match TRBD2. The J call may be wrong; the DNA end is better matched by TRBJ2-7. The CDR3 covers 16 residues. Germline-derived CDR1 and CDR2 are SGHAT and FQNNGV. Here the CDR3 DNA reads TGTGCCAGCAGCTTAGAGGGACTAACGTACTACAATGAGCAGTACTTC. This translates into CASSLEGLTYYNEQYF.

The J gene is TRBJ2-4, the V gene TRBV4-1; D gene unclear. The J call may be mistaken, given a closer DNA end match to TRBJ2-5. Germline values: CDR1 MGHRA, CDR2 YSYEKL. The CDR3 contains 14 residues. The DNA of the CDR3 is TGCGCCAGCAGCCAACAGCCACCTTCGGAGACCCAGTACTTC. Protein sequence: CASSQQPPSETQYF.

The rearrangement joins TRBV3-1 to TRBJ2-4, with D possibly being TRBD1 (5 bases). The DNA end is a closer match to TRBJ2-7, so the J assignment may be wrong. CDR3 length: 14 residues. From germline, CDR1 is LGHDT and CDR2 YNNKEL (reference sequence). For the CDR3, the DNA is TGTGCCAGCAGCCCCGGACACATCTTCTACGAGCAGTACTTC. Translation: CASSPGHIFYEQYF.

The rearrangement uses TRBV6-5 and TRBJ2-7; D may be TRBD1 (5 bases). There are 15 residues in the CDR3. The germline V gene encodes CDR1 MNHEY and CDR2 SVGAGI. V was clipped by 0 bases and J by 2 bases, with 11 bases between them. The CDR3 DNA reads as TGTGCCAGCAGTTACTCGCGAGACAGCCCCTACGAGCAGTACTTC. This translates into CASSYSRDSPYEQYF.

As for this clonotype: One junction end does not reproduce the germline sequence, and a read error may be involved. This rearrangement joins TRBV6-2 or TRBV6-3 to TRBJ1-2; D remains ambiguous. The CDR3 has 19 amino acids. Per the germline V gene, CDR1 is MNHEY and CDR2 is SVGEGT. Written as DNA, the CDR3 is TGTGCCAGCACCCTTACAACCACTTCGGGCAGCAAGAAAACGTATGGCTGCACCTTC. Encoded protein: CASTLTTTSGSKKTYGCTF.

The chain recombines TRBV18 with TRBJ1-2, with D unclear. The CDR3 covers 14 residues. The V end was cut by 2 bases, the J end by 4 bases, with 11 bases between. CDR1 and CDR2 from the germline V gene are KGHSH and LQKENI. The CDR3, as DNA: TGTGCCAGCTCACCAGTTCAACAGCCCTATGGCTACACCTTC. Its protein product is CASSPVQQPYGYTF.

The V and J genes are TRBV10-3 and TRBJ1-5; 12 bases are a match to TRBD1. CDR1 is ENHRY and CDR2 is SYGVKD in the germline V gene. The CDR3 is made up of 18 amino acids. V was pared by 0 bases and J by 5 bases, with 8 bases of the junction left unmatched. The CDR3 sequence is CAISESSLGTGGDQPQHF. For the CDR3, the DNA is TGTGCCATCAGTGAGTCGAGCCTCGGGACAGGGGGCGATCAGCCCCAGCATTTT.

V is TRBV6-1 and J is TRBJ1-4; no reliable D call. This CDR3 has 13 residues. V lost 0 bases and J 8 bases, leaving 7 bases between the germline ends. Germline lookup yields CDR1 MNHNS and CDR2 SASEGT. The CDR3 bases are TGTGCCAGCAGTGAAGCGGTGCAAGAAAAACTGTTTTTT. It encodes CASSEAVQEKLFF.

The chain links TRBV6-5 to TRBJ1-1; D gene unclear. Per the germline V gene, CDR1 is MNHEY and CDR2 is SVGAGI. The V gene lost 3 bases and the J gene lost 3 bases, with 14 bases spanning the gap. The CDR3 is 15 amino acids. CDR3 coding DNA: TGTGCCAGCAGTTATGTAGGTAAAGGGTACACTGAAGCTTTCTTT. Encoded protein: CASSYVGKGYTEAFF.

The chain couples TRBV7-2 to TRBJ1-5; D is ambiguous. Germline V gene lookup returns CDR1 SGHTA and CDR2 FQGNSA. V lost 5 bases to trimming and J lost 6 bases, with 14 bases between them. This CDR3 region has 14 residues. This CDR3 reads CASSQGRAPQPQHF. The CDR3 DNA is TGTGCCAGCAGCCAAGGACGGGCACCTCAGCCCCAGCATTTT. Together with reference TRBV7-2 and TRBJ1-5, the CDR3 gives the full variable domain: GAGVSQSPSNKVTEKGKDVELRCDPISGHTALYWYRQSLGQGLEFLIYFQGNSAPDKSGLPSDRFSAERTGGSVSTLTIQRTQQEDSAVYLCASSQGRAPQPQHFGDGTRLSIL.

V and J are TRBV5-5 and TRBJ1-1, with TRBD1 matching 12 bases. V gave up 5 bases and J gave up 4 bases; unmatched junction bases: 6. Germline lookup yields CDR1 SGHKS and CDR2 YYEKEE (reference sequence). There are 15 residues in the CDR3. CDR3 DNA: TGTGCCAGCAGTCATCCGGGACAGGGGGCCACTGAAGCTTTCTTT. Its protein is CASSHPGQGATEAFF.

The rearrangement uses TRBV29-1 and TRBJ2-1; 8 positions match TRBD2. Germline lookup yields CDR1 SQVTM and CDR2 ANQGSEA. Germline trimming cut 3 bases from V and 3 bases from J; bases unmatched to any gene: 10. The length of the CDR3 is 16 residues. DNA for the CDR3: TGCAGCGTTGATATTACGGCGGGACTAGACTACAATGAGCAGTTCTTC. Translation gives CSVDITAGLDYNEQFF.

This sequence joins TRBV28 and TRBJ1-2; 7 nucleotides line up with TRBD1. J was trimmed by 4 bases and V by 5 bases; bases with no gene match: 7. The CDR3 has 14 amino acids. Germline V gives CDR1 MDHEN, CDR2 SYDVKM. The CDR3 sequence: CASSPPWDSYGYTF. The CDR3 coding sequence is TGTGCCAGCAGTCCCCCCTGGGACAGCTATGGCTACACCTTC.

This clonotype has only a few counts. The chain couples TRBV27 to TRBJ2-7, with TRBD1 identical over 7 bases. V lost 1 base, J lost 1 base, and 13 bases stayed unmatched. This CDR3 has 18 amino acids. Germline V gene lookup returns CDR1 MNHEY and CDR2 SMNVEV (reference sequence). For the CDR3, the DNA is TGTGCCAGCAGTTTATGGGGCCTGACAGGGATTGGATCCTACGAGCAGTACTTC. Amino acids: CASSLWGLTGIGSYEQYF.

V and J are TRBV20-1 and TRBJ1-2, with 7 bases fitting TRBD1. CDR1 is DFQATT, CDR2 SNEGSKA, per germline (reference sequence). The CDR3 is 14 amino acids. Losses at the gene ends were 5 bases for V and 2 bases for J; bases not matched to a gene: 8. The CDR3 DNA follows: TGCAGTGCTTCCCCACAGGGGACAAACTATGGCTACACCTTC. This encodes CSASPQGTNYGYTF.

The chain links TRBV20-1 to TRBJ2-7; D perhaps matches TRBD2 (7 bases). CDR3 length: 14 residues. V gave up 7 bases and J gave up 7 bases, with 23 bases separating them. Germline CDR1 DFQATT, CDR2 SNEGSKA (reference sequence). CDR3 DNA sequence: TGCAGTGTAAGAGGGCGGGGGCCCTCAAGGGAGCAGTACTTC. It codes for CSVRGRGPSREQYF.